One sample yielded the 25 T cell receptor beta chains listed below, sequenced in a study of blood T cell repertoires in COVID-19. Only in-frame clones appear in the TCRdb table, and some are missing; sequencing was by immunoSEQ multiplex PCR. The sample has more than 130,000 clones, 85% to 90% seen once. The sample was peripheral blood. These receptors were collected from a man over 45 with active or convalescent COVID-19.

The V call is TRBV10-3, the J call TRBJ2-7; the match to TRBD1 covers 10 bases. CDR3 length equals 15 residues. Germline CDR1 is ENHRY and CDR2 is SYGVKD. V lost 2 bases to trimming and J lost 7 bases; unmatched junction nucleotides: 8. The CDR3 reads CAISESVRTGGEQYF. CDR3 DNA: TGTGCCATCAGTGAGAGTGTGCGGACAGGGGGTGAGCAGTACTTC.

The chain combines TRBV28 with TRBJ2-7; 11 nucleotides align to TRBD2. The trim removed 5 bases at V and 5 bases at J, leaving 8 bases unmatched. Germline V CDR1 and CDR2: MDHEN, SYDVKM. CDR3 length equals 15 residues. DNA of the CDR3: TGTGCCAGCAGTCCTCCAACTAGCGGGAGCCACGAGCAGTACTTC. Encoded protein: CASSPPTSGSHEQYF. Supplemented by reference TRBV28 and TRBJ2-7, the full variable domain reads DVKVTQSSRYLVKRTGEKVFLECVQDMDHENMFWYRQDPGLGLRLIYFSYDVKMKEKGDIPEGYSVSREKKERFSLILESASTNQTSMYLCASSPPTSGSHEQYFGPGTRLTVT.

The rearrangement uses TRBV7-3 and TRBJ2-1; 10 bases align to TRBD1. The CDR3 has 15 amino acids. V trimming: 4 bases; J trimming: 4 bases; junction bases outside the gene matches: 4. Looked up from germline, CDR1 is SGHTA and CDR2 is FQGTGA. The CDR3: CASSSDRGSYNEQFF. The CDR3 DNA is TGTGCCAGCAGCTCGGACAGGGGGTCGTACAATGAGCAGTTCTTC.

The genes are TRBV7-3 and TRBJ1-2, with TRBD1 as a possible D gene (6 bases). This CDR3 region has 13 residues. CDR1 and CDR2 from the germline V gene are SGHTA and FQGTGA. Trimming pared 5 bases from V and 8 bases from J, leaving 15 bases between. The CDR3 here is CASSAHREGGYTF. In DNA, the CDR3 is TGTGCCAGCAGCGCGCACAGGGAGGGGGGCTACACCTTC. The variable domain in full, with the rest retrieved from reference TRBV7-3 and TRBJ1-2, is GAGVSQTPSNKVTEKGKYVELRCDPISGHTALYWYRQSLGQGPEFLIYFQGTGAADDSGLPNDRFFAVRPEGSVSTLKIQRTERGDSAVYLCASSAHREGGYTFGSGTRLTVV.

The gene calls are TRBV5-1 and TRBJ1-5; TRBD1 aligns across 9 bases. In germline, CDR1 is SGHRS, CDR2 YFSETQ. The CDR3 loop spans 14 amino acids. Trimming at V came to 3 bases and at J to 7 bases, leaving 5 bases not matched to a gene. This CDR3 reads CASSSGQGNQPQHF. As DNA, the CDR3 is TGCGCCAGCAGCTCCGGACAGGGGAACCAGCCCCAGCATTTT.

The rearrangement links TRBV24-1 to TRBJ1-5; 8 positions agree with TRBD1. The V and J ends lost 3 bases and 3 bases, in that order; junction bases with no gene match: 6. The CDR3 contains 16 residues. Germline assignment: CDR1 KGHDR and CDR2 SFDVKD. The CDR3 spells CATSDAGTGLNQPQHF. The CDR3 nucleotides read TGTGCCACCAGTGATGCCGGGACAGGCCTCAATCAGCCCCAGCATTTT.

In DNA, the CDR3 is TGCGCCAGCAGTGGGGCAGGGGCTAATCAGCCCCAGCATTTT. Translating gives CASSGAGANQPQHF. This chain connects TRBV10-1 to TRBJ1-5; perhaps TRBD1 as D (6 bases). Germline CDR1 WNHNN, CDR2 SYGVQD (reference sequence). Trimming took off 4 bases at V and 4 bases at J, with 11 bases between the two ends. The CDR3 sequence is 14 residues long.

The chain employs TRBV9 and TRBJ1-1; TRBD1 is a possible D gene (6 bases). Trimming stripped 3 bases from V and 7 bases from J, with 16 bases between. Looked up from germline, CDR1 is SGDLS and CDR2 is YYNGEE. CDR3 length: 14 amino acids. CDR3 amino acids: CASSADPWTDEAFF. CDR3 DNA sequence: TGTGCCAGCAGCGCGGACCCGTGGACAGATGAAGCTTTCTTT.

This CDR3 is CASSQGAFRGSQRAEQFF. The CDR3 region has the DNA TGTGCCAGCAGCCAAGGTGCATTTCGCGGGAGCCAAAGAGCTGAGCAGTTCTTC. The chain combines TRBV4-2 with TRBJ2-1, with 7 bases aligning to TRBD2. This CDR3 has 18 amino acids. Germline CDR1 is LGHNA and CDR2 is YNFKEQ. V lost 1 base and J lost 9; bases outside the gene matches: 18.

This rearrangement joins TRBV19 to TRBJ1-1, with D maybe TRBD1 (6 bases). Trimming took off 4 bases at V and 4 bases at J, with 13 bases between the two ends. The germline gives CDR1 LNHDA, CDR2 SQIVND (reference sequence). The CDR3 spans 14 residues. CDR3 in amino acids: CASSTSRGGTEAFF. The CDR3 DNA reads TGTGCCAGTAGTACCTCCAGAGGGGGCACTGAAGCTTTCTTT.

The chain joins TRBV29-1 to TRBJ1-3; D uncertain. This CDR3 is 14 amino acids long. V was clipped by 4 bases and J by 4 bases, with 14 bases between them. Germline V gives CDR1 SQVTM, CDR2 ANQGSEA. CDR3 in DNA: TGCAGCGTTGGAGGGAAGGCATCGGGAAACACCATATATTTT. Translated: CSVGGKASGNTIYF.

This clone has only one observation. The gene calls are TRBV3-1 (or the pseudogene TRBV3-2) and TRBJ2-5; D gene unclear. The germline gives CDR1 LGHDT, CDR2 YNNKEL (reference sequence). Between the trimmed V and J ends, which lost 1 base and 5 bases, there was a span of 8 bases. This CDR3 region has 13 residues. The CDR3 sequence: CASSQVAPETQYF. CDR3 DNA sequence: TGTGCCAGCAGCCAAGTGGCTCCGGAGACCCAGTACTTC.

The chain is built from TRBV11-1 and TRBJ1-2, with a weak D call TRBD1 (6 bases). Trimming removed 0 bases at V and 2 bases at J, with 7 bases between. Germline CDR1 reads SGHAT; CDR2 reads FQDESV (reference sequence). CDR3 length: 14 residues. The chain's CDR3 is CASSLAQGNYGYTF. As DNA, the CDR3 is TGTGCCAGCAGCTTAGCTCAGGGGAACTATGGCTACACCTTC.

The rearrangement links TRBV24-1 to TRBJ2-4; 7 bases match TRBD1. Looked up from germline, CDR1 is KGHDR and CDR2 is SFDVKD. V trimming: 1 base; J trimming: 4 bases; junction bases outside the gene matches: 6. The CDR3 length is 16 residues. For the CDR3, the DNA is TGTGCCACCAGTGATTTTATTCCGGGACAGAAAAACATTCAGTACTTC. This sequence encodes CATSDFIPGQKNIQYF.

The J gene is TRBJ2-3, the V gene TRBV24-1; D is perhaps TRBD2 (6 bases). Germline V CDR1 and CDR2: KGHDR, SFDVKD. The CDR3 contains 16 residues. The V gene lost 0 bases and the J gene lost 1 base, with 10 bases spanning the gap. This CDR3 reads CATSDLGGTGTDTQYF. The DNA for the CDR3 is TGTGCCACCAGTGATTTGGGGGGGACGGGCACAGATACGCAGTATTTT.

In this sample, this clone turned up once. The V call is TRBV10-2, the J call TRBJ2-5, with 10 bases matching TRBD2. Germline V CDR1 and CDR2: WSHSY, SAAADI. This CDR3 has 15 amino acids. V shed 6 bases, J shed 5 bases, and the junction held 9 bases outside the gene matches. The CDR3 protein is CASSESLAGVETQYF. For the CDR3, the DNA is TGCGCCAGCAGCGAGAGTCTAGCGGGAGTCGAGACCCAGTACTTC.

The chain carries TRBV6-6 and TRBJ2-1; TRBD1 aligns across 10 bases. The germline gives CDR1 MNHNY, CDR2 SVGAGI (reference sequence). The CDR3 has 15 residues. V gave up 5 bases and J gave up 2 bases; unmatched junction bases: 3. The CDR3 sequence: CASSGGQGPYNEQFF. The CDR3 region has the DNA TGTGCCAGCAGTGGGGGACAGGGGCCCTACAATGAGCAGTTCTTC.

The chain uses TRBV19 and TRBJ1-5, with TRBD1 matching over 8 bases. This CDR3 region has 15 residues. CDR1 and CDR2 (germline): LNHDA, SQIVND (reference sequence). With V trimmed by 5 bases and J by 1 base, 4 bases remained unmatched. The CDR3 bases are TGTGCCAGTAGTCATGGACAGGGCAGCAATCAGCCCCAGCATTTT. Translation gives CASSHGQGSNQPQHF. The variable domain in full, completed from reference TRBV19 and TRBJ1-5, reads DGGITQSPKYLFRKEGQNVTLSCEQNLNHDAMYWYRQDPGQGLRLIYYSQIVNDFQKGDIAEGYSVSREKKESFPLTVTSAQKNPTAFYLCASSHGQGSNQPQHFGDGTRLSIL.

V is TRBV5-1 and J is TRBJ2-3; TRBD2 aligns across 11 bases. Per the germline V gene, CDR1 is SGHRS and CDR2 is YFSETQ. This CDR3 is 15 amino acids long. V shed 5 bases and J 4 bases; nucleotides not matched to a gene: 6. The CDR3 spells CASSSGTSGPDTQYF. The CDR3 DNA sequence: TGCGCCAGCAGTTCCGGGACTAGCGGCCCAGATACGCAGTATTTT.

The rearrangement uses TRBV9 and TRBJ2-2; TRBD1 matches at 10 bases. J gave up 5 bases and V 5 bases, and 3 bases lay outside the gene matches. The CDR3 extends over 14 amino acids. Germline V CDR1 and CDR2: SGDLS, YYNGEE. The chain's CDR3 is CASRAGQGTGELFF. CDR3 sequence (DNA): TGTGCCAGCAGGGCGGGACAGGGGACCGGGGAGCTGTTTTTT.

The CDR3 region has the DNA TGTGCCAGCAGCCAAGAACCACGGCAGGCCTACGAGCAGTACTTC. As protein: CASSQEPRQAYEQYF. The chain carries TRBV3-1 (or the pseudogene TRBV3-2) and TRBJ2-7; D is undetermined. The CDR3 spans 15 residues. CDR1 and CDR2 from the germline V gene are LGHDT and YNNKEL (reference sequence). Trimming shortened V by 0 bases and J by 2 bases, and 11 bases separated the two germline ends.

This rearrangement joins TRBV10-3 to TRBJ2-2; 11 bases agree with TRBD2. The CDR3 loop spans 16 amino acids. V was clipped by 5 bases and J by 7 bases; unmatched bases: 9. Germline CDR1 ENHRY, CDR2 SYGVKD. The DNA for the CDR3 is TGTGCCATCAGTTTGGGCACTAGCGGGAGTATCGGGGAGCTGTTTTTT. Translated, it gives CAISLGTSGSIGELFF.

CDR3 loop: CASSQPPTGTYGYTF. Written as DNA, the CDR3 is TGTGCCAGCAGCCAACCCCCGACAGGGACCTATGGCTACACCTTC. The chain joins TRBV28 to TRBJ1-2; 7 nucleotides agree with TRBD1. There are 15 residues in the CDR3. Germline lookup yields CDR1 MDHEN and CDR2 SYDVKM. The ends lost 6 bases at V and 4 bases at J; junction bases unmatched: 11.

The gene calls are TRBV6-5 and TRBJ2-3; perhaps TRBD1 as D (5 bases). The CDR3 covers 13 residues. The germline CDR1 and CDR2 sequences are MNHEY and SVGAGI. Trimming pared 6 bases from V and 3 bases from J, leaving 10 bases between. The CDR3 spells CASSVDRTDTQYF. The CDR3 DNA reads TGTGCCAGCAGCGTCGACAGAACAGATACGCAGTATTTT.

The rearrangement uses TRBV6-1 and TRBJ1-5, with 8 positions matching TRBD1. V shed 4 bases, J shed 3 bases, and the junction held 8 bases outside the gene matches. Germline V gene sequence: CDR1 MNHNS, CDR2 SASEGT. The CDR3 covers 16 residues. The CDR3 here is CASSARTGSLNQPQHF. The CDR3 nucleotides are TGTGCCAGCAGTGCGAGGACAGGGAGCCTCAATCAGCCCCAGCATTTT.